The rows below give T cell receptor beta chains drawn from one sample of a study of blood T cell repertoires in COVID-19. TCRdb's copy holds only in-frame clones and misses some; the assay was immunoSEQ multiplex PCR. The table includes about 420,000 clones, over 85% detected once. Sequences were obtained from peripheral blood. Every receptor here comes from a man younger than 35 with COVID-19, enrolled during active disease. CDR3s include the opening cysteine and the closing phenylalanine or tryptophan. D genes are given only for firm matches.

cdr3_aa d_call v_call
CASSSTVRGLSSYEQYF NA TRBV7-8
CASSLADRNKAYEQYF NA TRBV7-2
CASSLVGTASYEQYF TRBD1 TRBV27
CASSESAGTDTQYF NA TRBV10-2
CSVGFSAGEGELFF TRBD2 TRBV29-1
CSVGQGYNQPQHF TRBD1 TRBV29-1
CASSLQGAGETQYF TRBD1 TRBV7-8
CASSLAGTSGKVEQYF TRBD2 TRBV13
CASSPLAGVEEKLFF NA TRBV18
CASSLLQGLGETQYF NA TRBV5-5
CASRMGGNEKLFF NA TRBV7-9
CASSFRQGSTEAFF TRBD1 TRBV7-8
CASSILPGSYEQYF NA TRBV19